This TCR beta chain was sequenced during a study of T cells in Graves' hyperthyroidism and ophthalmopathy. Findings of the study overall: Blood shared most expanded thyroid clonotypes above 0.001.

TCR beta CDR3 regions were amplified from RNA. First-round RT-PCR with HTBI primers amplified the TCR CDR3 region. TCRdb independently ran MiXCR on the multiplex PCR reads; one entry per CDR3 protein. Of 650,000 to 750,000 distinct CDR3 sequences in the sample, 14% were seen once. Trimming left V 6 bases short and J 2 bases short, with 17 bases between. This CDR3 has 14 amino acids. Germline CDR1 DFQATT, CDR2 SNEGSKA (reference sequence). This clonotype was counted ten times or more. The antigen is not known. Uncontrolled infections, other autoimmune diseases, pregnancy or lactation led to exclusion of patients. The diagnoses drew upon clinical symptoms, serum thyroxine and TRAb, thyroid ultrasound and orbital computed tomography. A roughly 10 ml volume of fresh peripheral blood provided the PBMCs.

Sequencing was carried out using blood. This sequence originates from a woman aged 18-35 years with Graves' hyperthyroidism. V gene TRBV20-1 combines with J gene TRBJ2-7; no firm D call. In DNA, the CDR3 is TGCAGTGCCAACCCACTACGGGCCACCTACGAGCAGTACTTC. This sequence encodes CSANPLRATYEQYF.